Sequencing of this T cell receptor beta chain was carried out in a study of blood T cells in healthy people across ages. The CDR3 consists of 15 residues. With 0 bases removed from V and 7 bases from J, the gap between germline ends came to 15 bases. From germline, CDR1 is LNHNV and CDR2 YYDKDF (reference sequence). About this clonotype itself: The target antigen is unknown.

Then a second PCR, running roughly 7 to 11 cycles, was carried out with a sample-barcoded 5' primer and a J-beta primer mix. TCRdb independently ran MiXCR on the 5' RACE reads; one entry per CDR3 protein. The sample lists around 970,000 distinct CDR3 sequences, about 51% occurring once. Broader study findings: More naive CD4+ cells and higher diversity were found in long-lived than in aged donors.

The origin of this receptor is a woman aged 60-75 years in good health. The chain recombines TRBV15 with TRBJ1-2, with no clear D. The sequenced sample consisted of blood. The CDR3: CATSRDLVTAGGYTF. The CDR3 DNA reads as TGTGCCACCAGCAGAGATCTGGTGACCGCGGGTGGCTACACCTTC.